This entry lists 22 T cell receptor beta chains sequenced from one sample in a study of shared clonotypes between healthy human individuals. This table comes from immunoSEQ multiplex PCR, and its TCRdb copy is limited to in-frame clones, with some not included. The data contain hundreds of thousands of clones, 90% to 96% of them singletons. The sequenced sample was naive CD4+ T cells sorted from blood. Subset denoted: CD45RA+ positively selected. All receptors derive from a woman aged 25 to 45 in good health.

The CDR3, as DNA: TGTGCCAGCAGCTCGGGACTAGCGTCCGATACGCAGTATTTT. Amino acid sequence: CASSSGLASDTQYF. This rearrangement joins TRBV7-3 to TRBJ2-3; 10 bases line up with TRBD2. The CDR3 is 14 amino acids. Germline CDR1 SGHTA, CDR2 FQGTGA. With 4 bases clipped from V and 6 bases from J, the junction kept 4 bases outside the gene matches.

The rearrangement links TRBV11-2 to TRBJ2-1; D is perhaps TRBD1 (6 bases). CDR3 length: 16 residues. V was pared by 4 bases and J by 3 bases, with 16 bases between. Germline assignment: CDR1 SGHAT and CDR2 FQNNGV. CDR3 amino acids: CASSSLRGRGYNEQFF. CDR3 nucleotides: TGTGCCAGCAGCTCCCTTAGGGGGAGAGGCTACAATGAGCAGTTCTTC.

V is TRBV6-1 and J is TRBJ1-4; tentative D call: TRBD1 (5 bases). The V gene lost 6 bases and the J gene lost 3 bases, with 14 bases spanning the gap. CDR1 is MNHNS and CDR2 is SASEGT in the germline V gene. This CDR3 is built from 15 residues. The CDR3 sequence is CASSIGAAANEKLFF. The CDR3 DNA is TGTGCCAGCAGCATAGGGGCGGCAGCTAATGAAAAACTGTTTTTT.

The genes are TRBV27 and TRBJ1-1; 9 nucleotides align to TRBD1. The CDR3 is 14 amino acids. The J segment lost 7 bases and the V segment lost 8 bases, leaving 11 bases of the junction unmatched. The germline V gene encodes CDR1 MNHEY and CDR2 SMNVEV (reference sequence). This chain's CDR3 is CASASGTGLGEAFF. The CDR3 DNA reads TGTGCCAGCGCATCCGGGACAGGGCTTGGTGAAGCTTTCTTT.

This rearrangement joins TRBV15 to TRBJ2-1, with TRBD2 identical over 14 bases. The V gene's germline CDR1 is LNHNV and CDR2 YYDKDF (reference sequence). The CDR3 sequence is 17 residues long. Trimming removed 0 bases from V and 7 bases from J; junction bases left unmatched: 5. The CDR3 spells CATSRDGGLAGENEQFF. CDR3 DNA sequence: TGTGCCACCAGCAGAGATGGGGGACTAGCGGGAGAAAATGAGCAGTTCTTC.

The chain joins TRBV7-9 to TRBJ2-1; 11 nucleotides line up with TRBD2. Trimming cost V 5 bases and J 4 bases; bases outside gene matches: 4. The CDR3 contains 15 residues. Germline assignment: CDR1 SEHNR and CDR2 FQNEAQ (reference sequence). The CDR3 DNA reads as TGTGCCAGCAGCCCTCGACTAGCGGGGTACAATGAGCAGTTCTTC. The encoded protein is CASSPRLAGYNEQFF.

The rearrangement links TRBV11-3 to TRBJ1-1; D ambiguous. V was cut by 1 base and J by 1 base, with 4 bases left in between. In germline, CDR1 is SGHNT, CDR2 YENEEA. The CDR3 sequence is 13 residues long. For the CDR3, the DNA is TGTGCCAGCAGCTTAGGAACGAACACTGAAGCTTTCTTT. This translates into CASSLGTNTEAFF.

This chain links TRBV15 with TRBJ1-1; D is uncertain. The CDR3 totals 14 residues. Trimming removed 0 bases at V and 1 base at J, with 6 bases between. Per the germline V gene, CDR1 is LNHNV and CDR2 is YYDKDF (reference sequence). CDR3 nucleotides: TGTGCCACCAGCAGAGATCCAGGGAACACTGAAGCTTTCTTT. Encoded protein: CATSRDPGNTEAFF.

V gene TRBV28 combines with J gene TRBJ2-6; TRBD1 aligns across 11 bases. Germline V gene lookup returns CDR1 MDHEN and CDR2 SYDVKM. This CDR3 spans 18 amino acids. The V and J ends lost 5 bases and 1 base, in that order; junction bases with no gene match: 7. The CDR3 DNA sequence: TGTGCCAGCAGTCCTCCGGGACAGGGGGGATCTGGGGCCAACGTCCTGACTTTC. Translated: CASSPPGQGGSGANVLTF.

V usage is TRBV5-8 and J usage is TRBJ2-2, with TRBD2 matching 7 bases. CDR1 and CDR2 (germline): SGHTS, YDEGEE. V was pared by 0 bases and J by 6 bases, with 5 bases of the junction left unmatched. This CDR3 is built from 15 residues. CDR3 region: CASSLESGVAGELFF. As DNA, the CDR3 is TGTGCCAGCAGCTTGGAGAGCGGGGTGGCCGGGGAGCTGTTTTTT. The full variable domain, with the rest looked up from reference TRBV5-8 and TRBJ2-2, is EAGVTQSPTHLIKTRGQQATLRCSPISGHTSVYWYQQALGLGLQFLLWYDEGEERNRGNFPPRFSGRQFPNYSSELNVNALELEDSALYLCASSLESGVAGELFFGEGSRLTVL.

The genes are TRBV2 and TRBJ1-5; D ambiguous. The germline V and J ends were trimmed by 2 bases and 7 bases, with 12 bases remaining between them. The CDR3 is 14 amino acids. CDR1 is SNHLY and CDR2 is FYNNEI in the germline V gene. Here the CDR3 DNA reads TGTGCCAGCAGTGAAATGGGTTCGGGCCAGCCCCAGCATTTT. It yields the protein CASSEMGSGQPQHF.

The rearrangement links TRBV7-7 to TRBJ2-2; TRBD1 might be the D (5 bases). Deletions cut 1 base from V and 3 bases from J, with 6 bases between. This CDR3 is 14 amino acids long. Germline loops: CDR1 SSHAT, CDR2 FNYEAQ (reference sequence). The CDR3 protein is CASSLEGYTGELFF. Written as DNA, the CDR3 is TGTGCCAGCAGCTTAGAGGGGTACACCGGGGAGCTGTTTTTT. Combining the CDR3 with reference TRBV7-7 and TRBJ2-2 gives the whole variable domain GAGVSQSPRYKVTKRGQDVTLRCDPISSHATLYWYQQALGQGPEFLTYFNYEAQPDKSGLPSDRFSAERPEGSISTLTIQRTEQRDSAMYRCASSLEGYTGELFFGEGSRLTVL.

J is TRBJ1-2 and V is TRBV10-2; D gene uncertain. The CDR3 runs to 16 residues. Germline V lookup: CDR1 WSHSY, CDR2 SAAADI. V lost 2 bases and J lost 5, with 18 bases in between. CDR3 loop: CASSEPPATGNYGYTF. CDR3 in DNA: TGCGCCAGCAGTGAGCCCCCGGCGACGGGGAATTATGGCTACACCTTC.

This clone was picked up a small number of times. Other DNA sequences in the sample encode the same CDR3. V and J are TRBV28 and TRBJ2-7; D is undetermined. Germline V CDR1 and CDR2: MDHEN, SYDVKM. V was clipped by 3 bases and J by 5 bases, with 5 bases between them. The CDR3 extends over 11 amino acids. The CDR3 nucleotides read TGTGCCAGCAGTTTGTCTGACGAGCAGTACTTC. Protein sequence: CASSLSDEQYF. The variable domain in full, with the rest retrieved from reference TRBV28 and TRBJ2-7, is DVKVTQSSRYLVKRTGEKVFLECVQDMDHENMFWYRQDPGLGLRLIYFSYDVKMKEKGDIPEGYSVSREKKERFSLILESASTNQTSMYLCASSLSDEQYFGPGTRLTVT.

The chain recombines TRBV18 with TRBJ2-1, with TRBD1 identical over 8 bases. The CDR3 contains 13 residues. The V segment lost 2 bases and the J segment 9 bases; nucleotides outside the gene matches: 3. Germline CDR1 is KGHSH and CDR2 is LQKENI. Here the CDR3 reads CASSPGQGGEQFF. DNA for the CDR3: TGTGCCAGCTCACCAGGACAGGGAGGTGAGCAGTTCTTC.

Worth noting for this clone: In the same sample, other DNA sequences code for this CDR3. The chain is built from TRBV15 and TRBJ2-7; 8 nucleotides line up with TRBD2. CDR1 LNHNV and CDR2 YYDKDF come from the germline V gene (reference sequence). The CDR3 totals 14 residues. Losses at the gene ends were 1 base for V and 4 bases for J; bases not matched to a gene: 3. The CDR3 DNA is TGTGCCACCAGCAGAGTAGCGGGATCGTACGAGCAGTACTTC. Translating gives CATSRVAGSYEQYF. The variable domain in full, with the rest retrieved from reference TRBV15 and TRBJ2-7, is DAMVIQNPRYQVTQFGKPVTLSCSQTLNHNVMYWYQQKSSQAPKLLFHYYDKDFNNEADTPDNFQSRRPNTSFCFLDIRSPGLGDTAMYLCATSRVAGSYEQYFGPGTRLTVT.

The genes are TRBV7-2 and TRBJ2-7, with D perhaps matching TRBD1 (5 bases). The CDR3 has 14 amino acids. V shed 3 bases and J shed 0 bases, with 9 bases lying between them. From germline, CDR1 is SGHTA and CDR2 FQGNSA. The CDR3 protein is CASSLGQSSYEQYF. The CDR3 region has the DNA TGTGCCAGCAGCTTGGGGCAGAGCTCCTACGAGCAGTACTTC.

The rearrangement links TRBV7-3 to TRBJ2-2; D gene ambiguous. Germline values: CDR1 SGHTA, CDR2 FQGTGA. CDR3 length equals 13 residues. V gave up 5 bases and J gave up 6 bases, with 10 bases separating them. In DNA, the CDR3 is TGTGCCAGCAGCCACTCAGTCCCCGGGGAGCTGTTTTTT. The encoded protein is CASSHSVPGELFF.

The chain employs TRBV5-8 and TRBJ2-7; D remains unclear. This CDR3 region has 11 residues. Germline values: CDR1 SGHTS, CDR2 YDEGEE. V lost 2 bases and J lost 0, with 0 bases in between. DNA of the CDR3: TGTGCCAGCAGCTTCTCCTACGAGCAGTACTTC. Amino acids: CASSFSYEQYF.

The chain couples TRBV5-1 to TRBJ2-1, with a tentative D call TRBD1 (6 bases). Trimming pared 4 bases from V and 4 bases from J, leaving 12 bases between. The CDR3 length is 14 residues. Germline V CDR1 and CDR2: SGHRS, YFSETQ. The CDR3 protein is CASSRDNPYNEQFF. CDR3 in DNA: TGCGCCAGCAGCCGGGACAACCCTTACAATGAGCAGTTCTTC. The full variable domain, with the rest looked up from reference TRBV5-1 and TRBJ2-1, is KAGVTQTPRYLIKTRGQQVTLSCSPISGHRSVSWYQQTPGQGLQFLFEYFSETQRNKGNFPGRFSGRQFSNSRSEMNVSTLELGDSALYLCASSRDNPYNEQFFGPGTRLTVL.

The V gene is TRBV19, the J gene TRBJ2-2, with a tentative D call TRBD1 (5 bases). Trimming removed 1 base at V and 2 bases at J, with 11 bases between. Germline V gene sequence: CDR1 LNHDA, CDR2 SQIVND (reference sequence). The CDR3 is made up of 16 amino acids. The CDR3: CASSIVQGLNTGELFF. The CDR3 DNA reads as TGTGCCAGTAGTATAGTCCAGGGATTAAACACCGGGGAGCTGTTTTTT. Variable domain in full (rest from reference TRBV19 and TRBJ2-2): DGGITQSPKYLFRKEGQNVTLSCEQNLNHDAMYWYRQDPGQGLRLIYYSQIVNDFQKGDIAEGYSVSREKKESFPLTVTSAQKNPTAFYLCASSIVQGLNTGELFFGEGSRLTVL.

The chain couples TRBV19 to TRBJ2-5; D is perhaps TRBD2 (5 bases). The CDR3 is 13 amino acids. The V gene lost 6 bases and the J gene lost 3 bases, with 11 bases spanning the gap. Germline CDR1 LNHDA, CDR2 SQIVND (reference sequence). CDR3 region: CASRLVGEETQYF. The CDR3 bases are TGTGCCAGTAGACTAGTCGGTGAAGAGACCCAGTACTTC.